These T cell receptor beta chains were read from a single sample in a study of monozygotic twins with inflammatory bowel disease. TCRdb re-analyzed the 5' RACE reads; it lists each CDR3 protein once, without DNA. The specimen's table records around 150,000 distinct CDR3 sequences. Specimen: blood. The receptors originated from a human donor with ulcerative colitis or Crohn's disease, or a healthy co-twin of an affected twin (not recorded which). The CDR3 runs from the conserved cysteine through the conserved F or W.

V gene,J gene,CDR3 protein
TRBV5-4,TRBJ1-2,CASSFAGVNGYTF
TRBV5-1,TRBJ2-7,CASSTSPGTEQYF
TRBV25-1,TRBJ1-4,CASSGAGGNEKLFF
TRBV4-3,TRBJ2-1,CASSQDLVSGNEQFF
TRBV5-1,TRBJ2-7,CASSLGDRSYEQYF
TRBV18,TRBJ2-1,CASSPPAKYNEQFF
TRBV9,TRBJ1-2,CASSPRTGRDYGYTF
TRBV30,TRBJ2-1,CACSSGGPNEQFF
TRBV12-3/TRBV12-4,TRBJ1-5,CASAPRGNQPQHF
TRBV6-1,TRBJ2-3,CASNPVRSGGTDTQYF
TRBV5-1,TRBJ2-7,CASSAGTGYYEQYF
TRBV5-1,TRBJ2-1,CASSVGLAYNEQFF
TRBV7-9,TRBJ1-6,CASSSTQGSPYNSPLHF
TRBV19,TRBJ1-1,CASKTGFGGEAFF
TRBV7-3,TRBJ2-1,CASSLAGQGIGEQFF
TRBV2,TRBJ2-7,CASSADRGPYEQYF
TRBV4-1,TRBJ2-1,CASSQRSFRGNPYNEQFF
TRBV12-3/TRBV12-4,TRBJ2-1,CASSPRTSGGAVEQFF
TRBV15,TRBJ2-3,CATSRDQASDTQYF
TRBV6-5,TRBJ2-3,CASSYDRVRNTQYF
TRBV2,TRBJ1-2,CASSDSPRVRGYTF
TRBV7-2,TRBJ2-2,CASSRSFRGFNTGELFF
TRBV5-5,TRBJ2-7,CASSLVSNSYEQYF
TRBV5-1,TRBJ2-2,CASSLPVLTGELFF
TRBV4-3,TRBJ2-5,CASSQDWGGETQYF
TRBV18,TRBJ2-1,CASSPLFSGRGLNEQFF
TRBV10-3,TRBJ2-2,CAISEVRGLSGELFF
TRBV7-3,TRBJ2-1,CASSQGTSGSPHEQFF
TRBV6-4,TRBJ2-2,CASSERASTGELFF
TRBV20-1,TRBJ1-3,CSARDLRGSGNTIYF
TRBV20-1,TRBJ2-7,CSARAAGGSYEQYF
TRBV7-9,TRBJ2-7,CASSLGTGLGKQYF
TRBV4-3,TRBJ1-5,CASSQDLSQNQPQHF
TRBV28,TRBJ1-1,CASSYETGGNTEAFF
TRBV20-1,TRBJ2-2,CSARSGGTGELFF
TRBV6-6,TRBJ2-2,CASSGQDHTRELFF